Sequencing of this T cell receptor beta chain was carried out in a study of T-cell memory formation after mild COVID-19. Study-level background: Clustering of TCRs was largely donor specific.

The germline V and J ends were trimmed by 2 bases and 4 bases, with 15 bases remaining between them. CDR1 SGHVS and CDR2 FQNEAQ come from the germline V gene. The CDR3 has 16 amino acids. Study conclusions and caveats: CD4/CD8 balance held among clones contracting day 15 to 85, and later expanders leaned CD4+. For second-wave clones that peaked at day 37, SARS-CoV-2 specificity went unverified.

5'RACE with constant-segment primers yielded barcoded, UMI-tagged TCR alpha and TCR beta cDNA libraries. Using its own MiXCR run on the 5' RACE reads, TCRdb lists one record per CDR3 protein. The table includes about 250,000 distinct CDR3 sequences, 15% to 20% detected once. Comments on this clonotype: The target antigen is unknown.

The rearrangement links TRBV7-8 to TRBJ1-3; D is unresolved. The sample was PBMCs or a T cell subset sorted from them (not recorded which). The TCR sequence derives from a man aged 18 to 35 who had mild COVID-19 (a few samples of this study predate the infection). Cell type and time point are not known. The CDR3 DNA reads TGTGCCAGCAGCTTAAGGGTCGAAGCCTGGGGAAACACCATATATTTT. Its protein product is CASSLRVEAWGNTIYF.